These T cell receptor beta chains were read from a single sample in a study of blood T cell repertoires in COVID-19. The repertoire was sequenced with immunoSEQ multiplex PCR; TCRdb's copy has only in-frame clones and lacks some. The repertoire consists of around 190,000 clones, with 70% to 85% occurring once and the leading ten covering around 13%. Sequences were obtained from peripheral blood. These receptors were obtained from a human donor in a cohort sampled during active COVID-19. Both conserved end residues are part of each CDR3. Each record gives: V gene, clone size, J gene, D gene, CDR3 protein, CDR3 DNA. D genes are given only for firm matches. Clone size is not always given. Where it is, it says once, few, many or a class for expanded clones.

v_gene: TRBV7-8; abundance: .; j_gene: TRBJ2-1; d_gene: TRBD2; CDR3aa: CASSIGLAGEQFF; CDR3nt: TGTGCCAGCAGCATAGGACTAGCGGGTGAGCAGTTCTTC
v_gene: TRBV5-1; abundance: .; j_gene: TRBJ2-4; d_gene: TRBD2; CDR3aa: CASSLGGGLQAGIQYF; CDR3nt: TGCGCCAGCAGCTTGGGGGGAGGGCTACAGGCGGGCATTCAGTACTTC
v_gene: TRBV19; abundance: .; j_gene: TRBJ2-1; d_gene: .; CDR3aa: CASSIVAVSSYNEQFF; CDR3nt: TGTGCCAGTAGTATTGTAGCGGTTAGCTCCTACAATGAGCAGTTCTTC
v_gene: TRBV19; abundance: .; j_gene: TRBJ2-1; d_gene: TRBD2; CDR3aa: CASSTVSKLAGYNEQFF; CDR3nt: TGTGCCAGTAGTACGGTCTCGAAACTAGCGGGTTACAATGAGCAGTTCTTC
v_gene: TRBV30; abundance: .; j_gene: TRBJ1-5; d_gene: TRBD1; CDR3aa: CAWNRGGNQPQHF; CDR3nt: TGTGCCTGGAACAGGGGAGGCAATCAGCCCCAGCATTTT
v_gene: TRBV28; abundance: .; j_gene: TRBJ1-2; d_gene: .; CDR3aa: CASSLRQAAIVGYTF; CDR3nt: TGTGCCAGCAGTCTACGACAGGCGGCGATTGTTGGCTACACCTTC
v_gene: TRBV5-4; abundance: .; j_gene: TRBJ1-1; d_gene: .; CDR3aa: CASRNRDTEAFF; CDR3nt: TGTGCCAGCAGAAACAGAGACACTGAAGCTTTCTTT
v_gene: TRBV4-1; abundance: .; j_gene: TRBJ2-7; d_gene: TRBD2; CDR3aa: CASSQVRTTSGRSYEQYF; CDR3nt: TGCGCCAGCAGCCAAGTGAGAACCACTAGCGGGAGGTCCTACGAGCAGTACTTC
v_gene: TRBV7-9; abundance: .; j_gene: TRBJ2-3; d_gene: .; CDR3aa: CASSSVAGGRADTQYF; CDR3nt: TGTGCCAGCAGCTCTGTCGCGGGCGGCCGGGCAGATACGCAGTATTTT
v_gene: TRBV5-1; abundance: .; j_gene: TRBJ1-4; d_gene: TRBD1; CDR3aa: CASRQGTNEKLFF; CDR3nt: TGCGCCAGCAGACAGGGGACTAATGAAAAACTGTTTTTT
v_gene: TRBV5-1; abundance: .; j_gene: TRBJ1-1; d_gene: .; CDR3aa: CASSSSRGAAEAFF; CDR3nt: TGCGCCAGCAGCTCTTCAAGGGGCGCGGCTGAAGCTTTCTTT
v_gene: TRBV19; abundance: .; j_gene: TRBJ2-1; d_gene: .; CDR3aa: CASSMLDWRYEQFF; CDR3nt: TGTGCCAGTAGTATGCTGGACTGGCGATACGAGCAGTTCTTC
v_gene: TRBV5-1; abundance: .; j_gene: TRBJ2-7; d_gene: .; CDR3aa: CASRPDRSYEQYF; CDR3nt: TGCGCCAGCAGGCCCGACAGATCCTACGAGCAGTACTTC
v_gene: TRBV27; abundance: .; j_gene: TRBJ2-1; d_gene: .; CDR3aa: CASSRILGHFSFF; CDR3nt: TGTGCCAGCAGTCGTATCTTGGGACATTTTTCGTTCTTC
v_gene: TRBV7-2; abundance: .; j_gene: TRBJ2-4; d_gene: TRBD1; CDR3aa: CASSLAPGGFGIQYF; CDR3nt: TGTGCCAGCAGCTTAGCGCCAGGGGGCTTCGGCATTCAGTACTTC
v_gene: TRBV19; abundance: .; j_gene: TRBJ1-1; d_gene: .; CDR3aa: CASRPPPEGGTEAFF; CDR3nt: TGTGCCAGTAGACCTCCCCCGGAGGGCGGCACTGAAGCTTTCTTT
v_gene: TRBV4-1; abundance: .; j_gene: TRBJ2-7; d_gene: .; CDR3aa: CASSASLSGLSSYEQYF; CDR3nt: TGCGCCAGCAGCGCTTCACTGAGCGGGCTGAGCTCCTACGAGCAGTACTTC
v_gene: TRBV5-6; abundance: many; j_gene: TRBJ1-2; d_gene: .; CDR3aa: CASSGVLGYGYTF; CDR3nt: TGTGCCAGCAGCGGAGTTTTGGGCTATGGCTACACCTTC
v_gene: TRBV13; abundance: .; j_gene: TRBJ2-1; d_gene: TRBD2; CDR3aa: CASSPHGLAVLFF; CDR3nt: TGTGCCAGCAGCCCACACGGACTAGCCGTACTGTTCTTC
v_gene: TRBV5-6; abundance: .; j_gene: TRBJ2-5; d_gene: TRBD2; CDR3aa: CASSFLPGTGREAKTQYF; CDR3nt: TGTGCCAGCAGCTTCCTGCCGGGAACGGGGCGGGAGGCGAAGACCCAGTACTTC
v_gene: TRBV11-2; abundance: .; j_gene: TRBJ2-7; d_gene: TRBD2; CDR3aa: CASSLSTSGTYEQYF; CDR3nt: TGTGCCAGCAGCTTATCGACTAGCGGGACCTACGAGCAGTACTTC
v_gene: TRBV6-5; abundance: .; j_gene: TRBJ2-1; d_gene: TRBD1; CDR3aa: CASIRGGATNEQFF; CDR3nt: TGTGCCAGCATCCGAGGGGGCGCGACCAATGAGCAGTTCTTC
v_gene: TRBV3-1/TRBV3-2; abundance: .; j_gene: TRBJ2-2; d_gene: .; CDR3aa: CASRPSTVNTGELFF; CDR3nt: TGTGCCAGCAGGCCCTCCACAGTGAACACCGGGGAGCTGTTTTTT
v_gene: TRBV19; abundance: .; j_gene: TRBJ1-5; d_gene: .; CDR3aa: CASSIYGSNQPQHF; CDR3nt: TGTGCCAGTAGTATCTACGGTAGCAATCAGCCCCAGCATTTT
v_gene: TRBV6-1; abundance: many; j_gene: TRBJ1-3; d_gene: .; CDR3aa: CASSARGDRGSGNTIYF; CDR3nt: TGTGCCAGCAGTGCCCGGGGGGACCGAGGCTCTGGAAACACCATATATTTT
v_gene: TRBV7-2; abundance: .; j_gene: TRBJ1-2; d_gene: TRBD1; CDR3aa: CASIQPQGGDYGYTF; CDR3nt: TGTGCCAGCATCCAGCCCCAGGGGGGTGACTATGGCTACACCTTC
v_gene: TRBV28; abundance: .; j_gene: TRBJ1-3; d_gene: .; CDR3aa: CASGGGSGNTIYF; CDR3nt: TGTGCCAGCGGAGGAGGAAGTGGAAACACCATATATTTT
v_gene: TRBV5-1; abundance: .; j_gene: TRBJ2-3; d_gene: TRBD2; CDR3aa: CASSTRTSGTDTQYF; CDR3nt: TGCGCCAGCAGCACGAGGACTAGCGGCACAGATACGCAGTATTTT
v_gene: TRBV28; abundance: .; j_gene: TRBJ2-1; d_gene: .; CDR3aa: CASRGRDYNEQFF; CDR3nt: TGTGCCAGCAGGGGCAGGGATTACAATGAGCAGTTCTTC
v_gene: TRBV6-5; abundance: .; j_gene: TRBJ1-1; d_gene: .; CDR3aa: CASSHHRSGSAEAFF; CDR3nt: TGTGCCAGCAGCCACCACAGGTCCGGAAGTGCTGAAGCTTTCTTT
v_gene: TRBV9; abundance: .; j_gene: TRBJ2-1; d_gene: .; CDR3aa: CASSPGERPNVEQFF; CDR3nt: TGTGCCAGCAGCCCGGGGGAGCGGCCGAACGTTGAGCAGTTCTTC
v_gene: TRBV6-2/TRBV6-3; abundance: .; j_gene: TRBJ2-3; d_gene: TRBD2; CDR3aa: CASSELAGFADTQYF; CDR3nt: TGTGCCAGCAGCGAGCTAGCGGGATTTGCCGATACGCAGTATTTT
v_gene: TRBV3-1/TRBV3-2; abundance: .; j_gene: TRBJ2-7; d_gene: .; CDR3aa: CASSQATRSSYEQYF; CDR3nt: TGTGCCAGCAGCCAAGCGACGCGGAGCTCCTACGAGCAGTACTTC
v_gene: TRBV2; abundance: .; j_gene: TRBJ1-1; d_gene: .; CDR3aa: CASSEQGRGEAFF; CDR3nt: TGTGCCAGCAGTGAACAGGGGCGCGGTGAAGCTTTCTTT
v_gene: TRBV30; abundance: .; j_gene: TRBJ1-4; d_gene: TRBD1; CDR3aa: CAWSRRQGANEKLFF; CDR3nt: TGTGCCTGGAGTCGGAGACAGGGGGCAAATGAAAAACTGTTTTTT
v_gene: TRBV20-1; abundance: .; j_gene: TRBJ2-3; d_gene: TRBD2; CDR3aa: CSASYLAGRTDTQYF; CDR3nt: TGCAGTGCTAGTTACCTAGCGGGGCGCACAGATACGCAGTATTTT
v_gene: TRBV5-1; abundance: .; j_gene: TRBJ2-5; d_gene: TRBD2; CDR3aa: CASSFPSGRAIETQYF; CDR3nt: TGCGCCAGCAGCTTCCCTAGCGGGAGGGCCATTGAGACCCAGTACTTC
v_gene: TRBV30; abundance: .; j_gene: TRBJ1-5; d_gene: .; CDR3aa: CAWSGSGIGNQPQHF; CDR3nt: TGTGCCTGGAGTGGCTCGGGGATTGGCAATCAGCCCCAGCATTTT
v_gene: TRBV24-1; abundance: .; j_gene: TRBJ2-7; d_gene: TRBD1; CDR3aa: CATSEETGTYEQYF; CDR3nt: TGTGCCACCAGTGAGGAGACAGGGACCTACGAGCAGTACTTC
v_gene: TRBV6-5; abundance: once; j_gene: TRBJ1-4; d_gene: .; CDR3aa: CASSKWDTEKLFF; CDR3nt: TGTGCCAGCAGTAAATGGGACACTGAAAAACTGTTTTTT
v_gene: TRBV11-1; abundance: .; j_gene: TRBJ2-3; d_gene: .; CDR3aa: CASRTSERASTDTQYF; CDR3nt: TGTGCCAGCAGGACTTCGGAGAGGGCTAGCACAGATACGCAGTATTTT
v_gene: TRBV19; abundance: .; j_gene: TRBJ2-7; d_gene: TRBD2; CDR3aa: CASSMLGGTIYEQYF; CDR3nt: TGTGCCAGTAGTATGTTGGGGGGGACGATCTACGAGCAGTACTTC
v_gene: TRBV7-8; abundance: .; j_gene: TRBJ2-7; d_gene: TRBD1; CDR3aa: CASSLRAQGASYEQYF; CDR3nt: TGTGCCAGCAGCCTCCGGGCGCAGGGGGCTTCCTACGAGCAGTACTTC